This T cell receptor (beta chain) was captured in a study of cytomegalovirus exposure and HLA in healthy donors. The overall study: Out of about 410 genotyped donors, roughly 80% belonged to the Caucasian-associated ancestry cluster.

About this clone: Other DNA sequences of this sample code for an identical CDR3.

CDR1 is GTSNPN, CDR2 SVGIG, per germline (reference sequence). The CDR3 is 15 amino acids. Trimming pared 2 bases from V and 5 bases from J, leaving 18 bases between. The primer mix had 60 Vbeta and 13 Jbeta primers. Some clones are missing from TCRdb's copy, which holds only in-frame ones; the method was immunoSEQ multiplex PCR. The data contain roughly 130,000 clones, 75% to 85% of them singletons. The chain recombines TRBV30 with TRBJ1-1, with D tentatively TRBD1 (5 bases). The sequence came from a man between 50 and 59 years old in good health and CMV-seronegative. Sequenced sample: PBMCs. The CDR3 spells CAWSWSGRGGTEAFF. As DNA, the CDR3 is TGTGCCTGGAGTTGGAGCGGGAGGGGCGGAACTGAAGCTTTCTTT. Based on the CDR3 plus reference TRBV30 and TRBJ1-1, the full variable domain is SQTIHQWPATLVQPVGSPLSLECTVEGTSNPNLYWYRQAAGRGLQLLFYSVGIGQISSEVPQNLSASRPQDRQFILSSKKLLLSDSGFYLCAWSWSGRGGTEAFFGQGTRLTVV.